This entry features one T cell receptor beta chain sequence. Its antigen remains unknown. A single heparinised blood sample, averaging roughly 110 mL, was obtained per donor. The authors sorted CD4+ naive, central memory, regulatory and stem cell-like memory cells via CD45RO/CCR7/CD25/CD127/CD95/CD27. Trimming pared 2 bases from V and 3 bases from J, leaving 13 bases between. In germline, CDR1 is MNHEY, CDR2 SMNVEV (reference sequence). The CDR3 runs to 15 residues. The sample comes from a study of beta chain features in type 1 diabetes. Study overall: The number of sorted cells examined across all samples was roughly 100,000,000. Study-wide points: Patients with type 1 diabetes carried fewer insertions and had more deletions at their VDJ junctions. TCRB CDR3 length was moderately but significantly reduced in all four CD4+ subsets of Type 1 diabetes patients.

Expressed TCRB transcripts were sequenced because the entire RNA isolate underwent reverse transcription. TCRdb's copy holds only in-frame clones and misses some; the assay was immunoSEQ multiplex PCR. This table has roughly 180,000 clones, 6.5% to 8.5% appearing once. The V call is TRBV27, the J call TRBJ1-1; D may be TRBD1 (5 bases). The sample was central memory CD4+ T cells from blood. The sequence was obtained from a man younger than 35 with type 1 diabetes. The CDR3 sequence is CASSLTRVGDTEAFF. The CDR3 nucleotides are TGTGCCAGCAGTTTAACCAGGGTAGGGGACACTGAAGCTTTCTTT.